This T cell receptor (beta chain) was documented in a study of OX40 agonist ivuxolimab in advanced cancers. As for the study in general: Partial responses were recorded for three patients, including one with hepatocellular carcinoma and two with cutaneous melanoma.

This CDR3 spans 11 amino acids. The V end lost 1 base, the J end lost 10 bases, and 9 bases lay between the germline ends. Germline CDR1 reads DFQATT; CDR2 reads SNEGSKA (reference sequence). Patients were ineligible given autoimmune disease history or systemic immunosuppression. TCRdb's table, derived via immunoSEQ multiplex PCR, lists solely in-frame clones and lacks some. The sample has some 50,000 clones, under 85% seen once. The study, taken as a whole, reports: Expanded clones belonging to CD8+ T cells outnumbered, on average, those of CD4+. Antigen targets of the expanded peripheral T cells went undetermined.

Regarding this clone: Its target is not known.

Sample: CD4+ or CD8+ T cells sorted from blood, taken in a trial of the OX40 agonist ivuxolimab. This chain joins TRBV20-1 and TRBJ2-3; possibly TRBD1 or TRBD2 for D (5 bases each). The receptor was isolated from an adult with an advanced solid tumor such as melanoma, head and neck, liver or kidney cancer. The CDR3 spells CSARGVGAQYF. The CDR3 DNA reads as TGCAGTGCTAGAGGCGTGGGGGCGCAGTATTTT.